Presented here are 27 T cell receptor beta chains from one specimen sequenced in a study of blood T cell repertoires in COVID-19. Produced via immunoSEQ multiplex PCR; TCRdb's table is partial and in-frame only. This table has under 250,000 clones, roughly nine tenths appearing once. Material for sequencing was peripheral blood. The receptors shown here come from a man in his 60s with COVID-19, enrolled during active disease.

The rearrangement uses TRBV6-6 and TRBJ2-7; 10 positions agree with TRBD1. The J segment lost 6 bases and the V segment lost 6 bases, leaving 14 bases of the junction unmatched. CDR1 MNHNY and CDR2 SVGAGI come from the germline V gene (reference sequence). CDR3 length: 16 amino acids. CDR3 in amino acids: CASSPLNTGTGVEQYF. CDR3 nucleotides: TGTGCCAGCAGCCCACTTAATACCGGGACAGGGGTCGAGCAGTACTTC.

The chain links TRBV4-2 to TRBJ1-2; TRBD1 is a possible D gene (5 bases). V was cut by 3 bases and J by 2 bases, with 16 bases left in between. The CDR3 is made up of 16 amino acids. The germline V gene has CDR1 LGHNA and CDR2 YNFKEQ. CDR3 loop: CASSQSGGTENYGYTF. The CDR3, as DNA: TGTGCCAGCAGCCAGTCCGGGGGTACCGAGAACTATGGCTACACCTTC.

This clone was picked up a small number of times. The V and J genes are TRBV7-8 and TRBJ2-2; 8 bases map to TRBD2. V shed 7 bases and J 4 bases; nucleotides not matched to a gene: 14. The CDR3 is 17 residues long. Germline lookup yields CDR1 SGHVS and CDR2 FQNEAQ. CDR3 sequence: CASTPGGERDPTGELFF. In DNA form, the CDR3 reads TGTGCCAGCACCCCGGGGGGGGAGCGGGATCCCACCGGGGAGCTGTTTTTT.

The chain carries TRBV11-2 and TRBJ2-7, with D possibly TRBD2 on 6 matching bases. CDR3 length: 14 amino acids. The germline gives CDR1 SGHAT, CDR2 FQNNGV. The V end was cut by 3 bases, the J end by 0 bases, with 9 bases between. CDR3 amino acids: CASSFIGGSYEQYF. The CDR3 DNA reads TGTGCCAGCAGCTTTATCGGGGGCTCCTACGAGCAGTACTTC.

The chain has TRBV18 and TRBJ2-7; D not certain. This CDR3 contains 14 residues. Trimming left V 0 bases short and J 4 bases short, with 10 bases between. The germline V gene encodes CDR1 KGHSH and CDR2 LQKENI. The CDR3 is CASSPPGTSYEQYF. The CDR3 coding sequence is TGTGCCAGCTCACCACCTGGCACCTCATACGAGCAGTACTTC.

This sequence joins TRBV19 and TRBJ1-4; the match to TRBD1 covers 10 bases. The CDR3 length is 13 residues. J gave up 7 bases and V 9 bases, and 5 bases lay outside the gene matches. CDR1 is LNHDA and CDR2 is SQIVND in the germline V gene (reference sequence). Here the CDR3 DNA reads TGTGCCAGCTCTGACAGGGGGCGTGAAAAACTGTTTTTT. Protein: CASSDRGREKLFF.

The V call is TRBV11-2, the J call TRBJ1-1; D call uncertain. The V and J ends lost 3 bases and 1 base respectively, with 6 bases between them. CDR1 and CDR2 (germline): SGHAT, FQNNGV. This CDR3 is built from 13 residues. DNA of the CDR3: TGTGCCAGCAGCTTCGTACAGAACACTGAAGCTTTCTTT. It encodes CASSFVQNTEAFF.

The chain couples TRBV7-2 to TRBJ2-3; 9 bases are a match to TRBD2. Trimming cost V 4 bases and J 5 bases; bases outside gene matches: 10. The germline gives CDR1 SGHTA, CDR2 FQGNSA. This CDR3 is 16 amino acids long. The CDR3, as DNA: TGTGCCAGCAGCTCGACTAGCGGAACCGGTAGAGATACGCAGTATTTT. Protein sequence: CASSSTSGTGRDTQYF.

The count of this clone is one. This chain joins TRBV5-5 and TRBJ1-2; possibly TRBD1 for D (5 bases). Germline V gives CDR1 SGHKS, CDR2 YYEKEE (reference sequence). This CDR3 spans 13 amino acids. The V and J ends lost 4 bases and 2 bases respectively, with 9 bases between them. This chain's CDR3 is CASSRDSNYGYTF. The CDR3 nucleotides read TGTGCCAGCAGCCGAGACAGCAACTATGGCTACACCTTC.

This chain joins TRBV30 and TRBJ2-7; D is uncertain. The CDR3 extends over 10 amino acids. Germline CDR1 GTSNPN, CDR2 SVGIG (reference sequence). Trimming removed 7 bases at V and 3 bases at J, with 7 bases between. The CDR3 reads CAFQIYEQYF. The CDR3 coding sequence is TGTGCCTTTCAAATCTACGAGCAGTACTTC. Using reference TRBV30 and TRBJ2-7 for the parts outside the CDR3, the full variable domain is SQTIHQWPATLVQPVGSPLSLECTVEGTSNPNLYWYRQAAGRGLQLLFYSVGIGQISSEVPQNLSASRPQDRQFILSSKKLLLSDSGFYLCAFQIYEQYFGPGTRLTVT.

The V call is TRBV12-5, the J call TRBJ2-2, with D uncertain. The germline V and J ends were trimmed by 3 bases and 0 bases, with 8 bases remaining between them. CDR1 is LGHNT and CDR2 is FRNRAP in the germline V gene. This CDR3 is 15 amino acids long. CDR3 bases: TGTGCTAGTGGTTTCGGGTTCGCGAACACCGGGGAGCTGTTTTTT. Amino acids: CASGFGFANTGELFF.

The genes are TRBV2 and TRBJ1-3; D not certain. The CDR3 totals 14 residues. V was shortened by 4 bases and J by 0 bases, with 7 bases between the two germline ends. Germline CDR1 and CDR2: SNHLY and FYNNEI. DNA for the CDR3: TGTGCCAGCAGTGTCAAGAGCTCTGGAAACACCATATATTTT. It translates to CASSVKSSGNTIYF.

The genes are TRBV24-1 and TRBJ1-1; D call uncertain. V was cut by 1 base and J by 1 base, with 12 bases left in between. Germline V lookup: CDR1 KGHDR, CDR2 SFDVKD. The length of the CDR3 is 16 residues. CDR3 amino acids: CATSDLGRARNTEAFF. DNA for the CDR3: TGTGCCACCAGTGATTTAGGGCGGGCTCGGAACACTGAAGCTTTCTTT.

The chain carries TRBV5-1 and TRBJ1-1, with D perhaps matching TRBD1 (5 bases). The CDR3 sequence is 14 residues long. Trimming cost V 3 bases and J 1 base, with 10 bases left between them. Germline assignment: CDR1 SGHRS and CDR2 YFSETQ. The CDR3, as DNA: TGCGCCAGCAGCTCGGGGGGAGGGAACACTGAAGCTTTCTTT. As protein: CASSSGGGNTEAFF. The full variable domain, in which reference TRBV5-1 and TRBJ1-1 provide the parts outside the CDR3, is KAGVTQTPRYLIKTRGQQVTLSCSPISGHRSVSWYQQTPGQGLQFLFEYFSETQRNKGNFPGRFSGRQFSNSRSEMNVSTLELGDSALYLCASSSGGGNTEAFFGQGTRLTVV.

The V gene is TRBV5-1, the J gene TRBJ2-6; 10 bases are shared with TRBD1. Trimming removed 4 bases from V and 0 bases from J; junction bases left unmatched: 1. Germline CDR1 reads SGHRS; CDR2 reads YFSETQ. The CDR3 loop spans 16 amino acids. The CDR3 region is CASSRTGGSGANVLTF. For the CDR3, the DNA is TGCGCCAGCAGCAGGACAGGGGGCTCTGGGGCCAACGTCCTGACTTTC.

This clone was recorded a few times. The chain carries TRBV9 and TRBJ2-1; TRBD2 aligns across 12 bases. The CDR3 is made up of 15 amino acids. V lost 4 bases and J lost 8; bases outside the gene matches: 7. In germline, CDR1 is SGDLS, CDR2 YYNGEE. CDR3 sequence reads: CASSPLLAGGHEQFF. The CDR3, as DNA: TGTGCCAGCAGCCCTCTTCTAGCGGGAGGGCATGAGCAGTTCTTC.

The chain carries TRBV5-1 and TRBJ2-3, with TRBD2 matching 14 bases. The CDR3 runs 16 residues. The J segment lost 5 bases and the V segment lost 4 bases, leaving 6 bases of the junction unmatched. The germline V gene has CDR1 SGHRS and CDR2 YFSETQ. Written as DNA, the CDR3 is TGCGCCAGCAGCCCGGGACTAGCGGGGGTCGGAGATACGCAGTATTTT. This codes for CASSPGLAGVGDTQYF.

The V call is TRBV4-2, the J call TRBJ1-1, with unresolved D. This CDR3 region has 13 residues. Germline CDR1 and CDR2: LGHNA and YNFKEQ. V lost 1 base to trimming and J lost 7 bases, with 10 bases between them. The DNA for the CDR3 is TGTGCCAGCAGCCAAGTAAGAGATGGTGAAGCTTTCTTT. It is translated as CASSQVRDGEAFF.

The CDR3: CASSRLAGASYEQYF. The CDR3 nucleotides are TGTGCCAGCAGCCGACTAGCGGGGGCCTCCTACGAGCAGTACTTC. The chain carries TRBV6-5 and TRBJ2-7; 12 positions match TRBD2. From germline, CDR1 is MNHEY and CDR2 SVGAGI. The CDR3 is 15 residues long. The V gene end was trimmed by 6 bases and the J gene end by 0 bases; junction bases not matched to a gene: 3.

This clone was recorded only once. This sequence joins TRBV5-1 and TRBJ2-2; no reliable D call. The length of the CDR3 is 13 residues. The V end lost 3 bases, the J end lost 5 bases, and 8 bases lay between the germline ends. CDR1 SGHRS and CDR2 YFSETQ come from the germline V gene. DNA for the CDR3: TGCGCCAGCAGCTCTTATTTGACCGGGGAGCTGTTTTTT. This sequence encodes CASSSYLTGELFF.

The chain has TRBV18 and TRBJ2-2, with D unresolved. Germline V CDR1 and CDR2: KGHSH, LQKENI. The CDR3 is 15 amino acids. Trimming cost V 0 bases and J 2 bases, with 7 bases left between them. DNA for the CDR3: TGTGCCAGCTCACCACCCGTCGTTAACACCGGGGAGCTGTTTTTT. This encodes CASSPPVVNTGELFF.

The V call is TRBV3-1 (or the pseudogene TRBV3-2), the J call TRBJ2-1; the match to TRBD2 covers 10 bases. Germline V gives CDR1 LGHDT, CDR2 YNNKEL (reference sequence). This CDR3 is built from 16 residues. The V and J ends lost 4 bases and 6 bases, in that order; junction bases with no gene match: 9. CDR3 sequence: CASSPRLAGVSNEQFF. The CDR3 coding sequence is TGTGCCAGCAGCCCTCGGCTAGCGGGAGTTAGCAATGAGCAGTTCTTC.

CDR3 sequence reads: CASTRRGGPEETQYF. The CDR3 coding sequence is TGTGCCAGCACGCGAAGGGGGGGGCCCGAGGAGACCCAGTACTTC. The chain employs TRBV9 and TRBJ2-5, with a possible D match to TRBD2 (7 bases). Trimming left V 6 bases short and J 5 bases short, with 20 bases between. Germline loops: CDR1 SGDLS, CDR2 YYNGEE. The CDR3 sequence is 15 residues long.

The genes are TRBV10-1 and TRBJ2-3, with 15 bases fitting TRBD2. Unmatched junction bases numbered 5, after V lost 7 bases and J lost 6 bases. The CDR3 is 15 residues long. CDR1 WNHNN and CDR2 SYGVQD come from the germline V gene (reference sequence). This chain's CDR3 is CASTSGTSGRDTQYF. The DNA of the CDR3 is TGCGCCAGCACCTCCGGGACTAGCGGGAGGGATACGCAGTATTTT.

The V call is TRBV7-2, the J call TRBJ2-1; D is unresolved. The CDR3 covers 14 residues. Trimming took 6 bases from V and 6 from J, leaving 15 bases between them. Germline V gene sequence: CDR1 SGHTA, CDR2 FQGNSA. The CDR3 DNA sequence: TGTGCCAGCAGAGACACCGTACCCTCCAATGAGCAGTTCTTC. As protein: CASRDTVPSNEQFF.

This clone was seen a single time. V and J are TRBV19 and TRBJ2-6; D not resolved. V was cut by 2 bases and J by 0 bases, with 5 bases left in between. Germline CDR1 reads LNHDA; CDR2 reads SQIVND (reference sequence). The CDR3 consists of 15 residues. CDR3 DNA sequence: TGTGCCAGTAGTATAAAGAGCTCTGGGGCCAACGTCCTGACTTTC. It yields the protein CASSIKSSGANVLTF.

This clone was counted a few times. V is TRBV7-3 and J is TRBJ2-2; 10 positions match TRBD2. Germline V lookup: CDR1 SGHTA, CDR2 FQGTGA. The CDR3 is 16 amino acids. After removal of 5 bases from V and 3 bases from J, the junction contained 6 bases not matched to a gene. CDR3 in amino acids: CASSLGLAYDTGELFF. Here the CDR3 DNA reads TGTGCCAGCAGCCTGGGACTAGCGTATGACACCGGGGAGCTGTTTTTT.